This T cell receptor (beta chain) comes out of a study of blood T cell repertoires in COVID-19. Study background: The cDNA or gDNA used as material had been derived from T cells, B-cell-depleted T cells, or PBMCs.

This CDR3 comprises 17 residues. Germline loops: CDR1 KGHSH, CDR2 LQKENI. V was clipped by 2 bases and J by 0 bases, with 13 bases between them. In the source study's methods: Amplification of reference gene primers was used by the study to estimate nucleated cell counts. Clones were read by immunoSEQ multiplex PCR, and TCRdb kept only the in-frame ones, dropping some. V, J and clone size reflect that table, while D and trimming were determined from the DNA. Of around 100,000 clones in the sample, around nine tenths were seen once. Sequencing was performed on peripheral blood. The rearrangement joins TRBV18 to TRBJ2-2; D perhaps matches TRBD1 (6 bases). The clonotype was recovered from a woman between 65 and 79 years old who had recovered from COVID-19. CDR3 sequence reads: CASSPSGTPANTGELFF. In DNA, the CDR3 is TGTGCCAGCTCACCATCTGGGACACCCGCGAACACCGGGGAGCTGTTTTTT.